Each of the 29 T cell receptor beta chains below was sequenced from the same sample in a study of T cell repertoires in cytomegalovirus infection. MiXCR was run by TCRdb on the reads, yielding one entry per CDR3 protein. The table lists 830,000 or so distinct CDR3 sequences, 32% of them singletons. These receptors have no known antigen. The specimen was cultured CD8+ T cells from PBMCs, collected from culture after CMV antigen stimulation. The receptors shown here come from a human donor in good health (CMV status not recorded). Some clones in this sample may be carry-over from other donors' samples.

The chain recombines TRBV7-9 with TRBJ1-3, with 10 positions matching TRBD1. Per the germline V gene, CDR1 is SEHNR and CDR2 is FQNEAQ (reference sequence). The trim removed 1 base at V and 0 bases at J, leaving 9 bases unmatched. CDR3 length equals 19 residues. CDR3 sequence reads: CASSLGRDRGGSSGNTIYF. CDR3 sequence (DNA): TGTGCCAGCAGCTTAGGACGGGACAGGGGAGGTAGCTCTGGAAACACCATATATTTT.

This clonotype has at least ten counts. CDR3 DNA: TGTGCCAGTAGTACGTTCCGGGTTTCTAACTATGGCTACACCTTC. Amino acids: CASSTFRVSNYGYTF. This chain uses TRBV19 with TRBJ1-2; D remains unclear. Trimming removed 4 bases at V and 0 bases at J, with 12 bases between. This CDR3 contains 15 residues. CDR1 LNHDA and CDR2 SQIVND come from the germline V gene (reference sequence).

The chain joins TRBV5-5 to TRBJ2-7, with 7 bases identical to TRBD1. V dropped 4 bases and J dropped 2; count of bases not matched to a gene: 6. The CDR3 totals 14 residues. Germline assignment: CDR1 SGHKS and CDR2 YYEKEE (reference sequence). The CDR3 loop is CASSPRDSAYEQYF. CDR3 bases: TGTGCCAGCAGCCCTAGGGACAGTGCCTACGAGCAGTACTTC.

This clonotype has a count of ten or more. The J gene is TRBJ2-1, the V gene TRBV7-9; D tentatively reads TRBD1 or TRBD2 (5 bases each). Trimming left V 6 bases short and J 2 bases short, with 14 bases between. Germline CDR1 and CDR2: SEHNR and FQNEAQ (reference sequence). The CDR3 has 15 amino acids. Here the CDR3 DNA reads TGTGCCAGCAGTTCCGACGGGGCGGCCTACAATGAGCAGTTCTTC. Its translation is CASSSDGAAYNEQFF.

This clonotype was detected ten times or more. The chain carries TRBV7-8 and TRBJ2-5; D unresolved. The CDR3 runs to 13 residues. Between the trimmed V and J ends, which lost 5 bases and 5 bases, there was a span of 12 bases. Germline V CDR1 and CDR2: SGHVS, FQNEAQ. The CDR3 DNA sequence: TGTGCCAGCAGCGCCAGGTTTATGGAGACCCAGTACTTC. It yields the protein CASSARFMETQYF.

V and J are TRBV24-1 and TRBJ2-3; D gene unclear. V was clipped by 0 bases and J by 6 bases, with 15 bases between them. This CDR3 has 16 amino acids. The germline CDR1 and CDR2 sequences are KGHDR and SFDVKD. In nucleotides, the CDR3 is TGTGCCACCAGTGATTTGTTGTCGGGCGCCCTGGATACGCAGTATTTT. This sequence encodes CATSDLLSGALDTQYF.

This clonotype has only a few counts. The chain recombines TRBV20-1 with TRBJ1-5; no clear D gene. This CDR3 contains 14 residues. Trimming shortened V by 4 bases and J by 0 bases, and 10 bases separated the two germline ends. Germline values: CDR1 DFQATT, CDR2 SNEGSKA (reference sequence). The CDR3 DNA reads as TGCAGTGCTATCGCAGGAGTTAGCAATCAGCCCCAGCATTTT. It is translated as CSAIAGVSNQPQHF.

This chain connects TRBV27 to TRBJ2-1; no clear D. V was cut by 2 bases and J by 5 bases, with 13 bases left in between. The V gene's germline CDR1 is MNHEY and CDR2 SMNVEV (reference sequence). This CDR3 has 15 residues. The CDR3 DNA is TGTGCCAGCAGTTTAATCTGGACGGTTGACAATGAGCAGTTCTTC. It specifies CASSLIWTVDNEQFF.

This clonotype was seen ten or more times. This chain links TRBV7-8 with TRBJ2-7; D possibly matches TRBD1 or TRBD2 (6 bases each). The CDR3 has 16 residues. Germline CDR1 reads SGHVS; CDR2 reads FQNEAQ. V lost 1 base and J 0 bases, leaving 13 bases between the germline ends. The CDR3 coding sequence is TGTGCCAGCAGCTTAGAGGGGGACTCTCTCTCCTACGAGCAGTACTTC. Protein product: CASSLEGDSLSYEQYF.

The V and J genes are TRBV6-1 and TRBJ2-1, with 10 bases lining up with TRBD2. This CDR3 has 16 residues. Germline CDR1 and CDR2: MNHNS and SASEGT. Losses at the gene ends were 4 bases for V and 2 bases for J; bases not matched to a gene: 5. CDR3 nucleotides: TGTGCCAGCAGTGCTAGCGGGGGAGGTCCCTACAATGAGCAGTTCTTC. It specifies CASSASGGGPYNEQFF.

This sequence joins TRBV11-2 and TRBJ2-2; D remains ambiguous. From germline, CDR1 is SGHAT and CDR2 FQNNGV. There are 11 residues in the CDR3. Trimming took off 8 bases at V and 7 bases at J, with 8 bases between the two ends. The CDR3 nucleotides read TGTGCCAGCCGGGTCTACGGGGAGCTGTTTTTT. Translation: CASRVYGELFF.

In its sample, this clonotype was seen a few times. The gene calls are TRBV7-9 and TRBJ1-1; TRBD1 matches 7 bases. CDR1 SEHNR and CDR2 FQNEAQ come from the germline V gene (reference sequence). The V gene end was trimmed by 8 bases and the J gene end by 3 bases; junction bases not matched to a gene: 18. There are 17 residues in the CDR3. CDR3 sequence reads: CASLPTGRTALDTEAFF. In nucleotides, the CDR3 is TGTGCCAGCCTCCCGACAGGGCGAACGGCTCTCGACACTGAAGCTTTCTTT.

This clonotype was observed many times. The CDR3 sequence is CASSLDWSNQPQHF. The CDR3 DNA follows: TGTGCCAGCAGTTTGGATTGGAGCAATCAGCCCCAGCATTTT. The chain has TRBV12-3 or TRBV12-4 and TRBJ1-5, with no clear D. The ends were cut back, 3 bases at V and 1 base at J, with 7 bases in the middle. CDR3 size: 14 residues.

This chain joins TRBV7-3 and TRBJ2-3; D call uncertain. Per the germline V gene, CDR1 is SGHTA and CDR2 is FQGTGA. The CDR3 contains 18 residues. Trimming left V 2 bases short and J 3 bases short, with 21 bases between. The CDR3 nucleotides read TGTGCCAGCAGCTTAGGCGGTATCACTCCTTATGAGACAGATACGCAGTATTTT. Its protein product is CASSLGGITPYETDTQYF.

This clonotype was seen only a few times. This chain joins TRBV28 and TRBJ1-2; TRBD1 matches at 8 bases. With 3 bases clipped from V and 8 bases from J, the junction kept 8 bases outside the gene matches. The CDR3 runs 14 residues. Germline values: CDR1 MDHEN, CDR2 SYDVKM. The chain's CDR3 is CASSLTGESLGYTF. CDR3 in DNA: TGTGCCAGCAGTTTGACAGGGGAGTCGCTCGGCTACACCTTC.

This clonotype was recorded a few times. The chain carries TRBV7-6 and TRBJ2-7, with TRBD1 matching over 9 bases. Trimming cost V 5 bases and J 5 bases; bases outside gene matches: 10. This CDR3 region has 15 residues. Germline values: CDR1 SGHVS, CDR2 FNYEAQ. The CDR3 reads CASSPGQGGQHEQYF. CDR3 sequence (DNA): TGTGCCAGCAGCCCGGGACAGGGAGGACAACACGAGCAGTACTTC.

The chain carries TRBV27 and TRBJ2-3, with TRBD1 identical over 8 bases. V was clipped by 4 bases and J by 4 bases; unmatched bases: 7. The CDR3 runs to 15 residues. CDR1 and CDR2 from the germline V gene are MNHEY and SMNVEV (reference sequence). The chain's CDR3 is CASSSLDRAADTQYF. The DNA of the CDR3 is TGTGCCAGCAGTTCCCTGGACAGGGCAGCAGATACGCAGTATTTT.

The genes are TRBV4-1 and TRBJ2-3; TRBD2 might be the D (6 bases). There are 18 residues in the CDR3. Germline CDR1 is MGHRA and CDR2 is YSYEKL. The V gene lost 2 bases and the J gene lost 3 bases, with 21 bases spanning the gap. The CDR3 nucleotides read TGCGCCAGCAGCCAACTTTGGAGACCGGGACTCTCAACAGATACGCAGTATTTT. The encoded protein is CASSQLWRPGLSTDTQYF.

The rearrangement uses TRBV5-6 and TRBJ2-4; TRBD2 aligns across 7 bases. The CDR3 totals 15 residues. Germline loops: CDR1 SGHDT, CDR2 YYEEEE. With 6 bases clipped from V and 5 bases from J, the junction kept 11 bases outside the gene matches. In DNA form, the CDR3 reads TGTGCCAGCACCTGGGGATGGGGGGGACAAAACATTCAGTACTTC. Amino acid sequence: CASTWGWGGQNIQYF.

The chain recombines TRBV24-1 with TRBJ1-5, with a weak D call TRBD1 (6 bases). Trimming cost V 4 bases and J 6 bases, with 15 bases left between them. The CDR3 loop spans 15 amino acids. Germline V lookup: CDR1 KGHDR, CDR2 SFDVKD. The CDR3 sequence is CATSEGGGPGQPQHF. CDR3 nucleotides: TGTGCCACCAGTGAAGGTGGGGGGCCAGGTCAGCCCCAGCATTTT.

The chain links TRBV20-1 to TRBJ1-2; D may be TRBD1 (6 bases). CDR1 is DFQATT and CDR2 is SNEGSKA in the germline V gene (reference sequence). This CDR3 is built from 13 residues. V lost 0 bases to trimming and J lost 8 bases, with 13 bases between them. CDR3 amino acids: CSARDMGARGYTF. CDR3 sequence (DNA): TGCAGTGCTAGAGATATGGGGGCCAGGGGCTACACCTTC.

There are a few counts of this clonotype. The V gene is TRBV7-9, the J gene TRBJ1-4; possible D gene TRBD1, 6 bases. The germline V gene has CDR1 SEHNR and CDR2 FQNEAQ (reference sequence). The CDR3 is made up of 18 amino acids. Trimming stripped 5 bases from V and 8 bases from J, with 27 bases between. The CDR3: CASSPPRGDLMGKEKLFF. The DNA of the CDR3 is TGTGCCAGCAGCCCCCCCAGGGGTGACTTGATGGGAAAAGAAAAACTGTTTTTT.

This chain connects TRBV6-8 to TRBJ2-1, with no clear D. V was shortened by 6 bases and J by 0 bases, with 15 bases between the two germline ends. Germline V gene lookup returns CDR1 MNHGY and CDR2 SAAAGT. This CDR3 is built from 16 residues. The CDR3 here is CASSPQVLSSYNEQFF. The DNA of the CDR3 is TGTGCCAGCAGCCCCCAAGTTCTAAGCTCCTACAATGAGCAGTTCTTC.

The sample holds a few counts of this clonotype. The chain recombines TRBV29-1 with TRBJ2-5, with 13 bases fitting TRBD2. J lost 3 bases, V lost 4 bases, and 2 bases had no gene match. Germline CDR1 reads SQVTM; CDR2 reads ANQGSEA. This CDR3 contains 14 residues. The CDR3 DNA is TGCAGCGTTGGACTAGCGGGGGGTGAAGAGACCCAGTACTTC. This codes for CSVGLAGGEETQYF.

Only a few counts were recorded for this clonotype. The CDR3 DNA sequence: TGTGCCAGCAGTCGGGACACCCCCTACGAGCAGTACTTC. Protein: CASSRDTPYEQYF. The chain combines TRBV7-8 with TRBJ2-7, with a tentative D call TRBD1 (6 bases). Germline loops: CDR1 SGHVS, CDR2 FQNEAQ. This CDR3 region has 13 residues. V dropped 6 bases and J dropped 2 bases, with 11 bases sitting between them.

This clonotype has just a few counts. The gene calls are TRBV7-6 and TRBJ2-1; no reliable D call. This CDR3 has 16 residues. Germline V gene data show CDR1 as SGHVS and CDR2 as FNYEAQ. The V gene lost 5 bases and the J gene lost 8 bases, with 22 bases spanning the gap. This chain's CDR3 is CASSPAVGPNFDEQFF. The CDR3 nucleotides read TGTGCCAGCAGCCCCGCGGTAGGTCCCAACTTCGATGAGCAGTTCTTC.

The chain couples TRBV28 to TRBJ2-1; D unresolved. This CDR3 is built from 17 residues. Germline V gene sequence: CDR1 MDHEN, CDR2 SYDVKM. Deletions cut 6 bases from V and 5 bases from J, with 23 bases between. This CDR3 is CASSKSPNPVLHNEQFF. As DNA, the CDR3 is TGTGCCAGCAGCAAGTCCCCGAATCCCGTCCTACACAATGAGCAGTTCTTC.

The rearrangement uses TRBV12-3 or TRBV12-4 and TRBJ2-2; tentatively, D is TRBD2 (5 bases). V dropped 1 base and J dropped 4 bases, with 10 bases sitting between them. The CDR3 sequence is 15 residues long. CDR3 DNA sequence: TGTGCCAGCAGTTTAGTTCGGGAACTCACCGGGGAGCTGTTTTTT. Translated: CASSLVRELTGELFF.

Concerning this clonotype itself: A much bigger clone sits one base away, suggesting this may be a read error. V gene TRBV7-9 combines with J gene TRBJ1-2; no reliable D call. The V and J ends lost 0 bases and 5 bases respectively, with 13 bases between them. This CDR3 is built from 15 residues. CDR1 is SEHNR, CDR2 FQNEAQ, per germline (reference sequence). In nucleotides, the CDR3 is TGTGCCAGCAGCTTAGCGTCCTTGGCCAGTTATGGCTACACCTTC. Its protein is CASSLASLASYGYTF. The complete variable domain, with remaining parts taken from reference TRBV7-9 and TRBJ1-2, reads DTGVSQNPRHKITKRGQNVTFRCDPISEHNRLYWYRQTLGQGPEFLTYFQNEAQLEKSRLLSDRFSAERPKGSFSTLEIQRTEQGDSAMYLCASSLASLASYGYTFGSGTRLTVV.